These 32 T cell receptor beta chains came from one sample sequenced in a study of blood T cell repertoires in COVID-19. Libraries were prepared by immunoSEQ multiplex PCR; TCRdb keeps only in-frame clonotypes and omits some of them. Of about 300,000 clones in the sample, around 83% are singletons; the top ten hold 1% to 1.5%. The sample consisted of peripheral blood. Receptors were obtained from a woman aged 50 to 60 with acute or convalescent COVID-19.

J is TRBJ1-1 and V is TRBV5-1; D remains ambiguous. Germline V gene data show CDR1 as SGHRS and CDR2 as YFSETQ. The CDR3 runs to 14 residues. V lost 2 bases to trimming and J lost 4 bases, with 12 bases between them. As DNA, the CDR3 is TGCGCCAGCAGCTTCAGTCGAAAAAGCACTGAAGCTTTCTTT. This sequence encodes CASSFSRKSTEAFF.

V usage is TRBV11-2 and J usage is TRBJ2-5; D is ambiguous. This CDR3 contains 14 residues. V lost 6 bases, J lost 2 bases, and 13 bases lay in between. Germline CDR1 and CDR2: SGHAT and FQNNGV. CDR3 amino acids: CASRVSWLQETQYF. The CDR3 DNA follows: TGTGCCAGCAGGGTGTCCTGGCTTCAAGAGACCCAGTACTTC. The full variable domain, its missing parts supplied by reference TRBV11-2 and TRBJ2-5, is EAGVAQSPRYKIIEKRQSVAFWCNPISGHATLYWYQQILGQGPKLLIQFQNNGVVDDSQLPKDRFSAERLKGVDSTLKIQPAKLEDSAVYLCASRVSWLQETQYFGPGTRLLVL.

The V gene is TRBV19, the J gene TRBJ2-6, with a possible D match to TRBD1 (6 bases). The CDR3 is 15 amino acids. With 5 bases removed from V and 4 bases from J, the gap between germline ends came to 12 bases. Germline values: CDR1 LNHDA, CDR2 SQIVND (reference sequence). The DNA of the CDR3 is TGTGCCAGTAGTGAACAGGGAAGAGGGGCCAACGTCCTGACTTTC. This encodes CASSEQGRGANVLTF.

The chain links TRBV29-1 to TRBJ1-1; 7 nucleotides line up with TRBD1. The CDR3 extends over 14 amino acids. With V trimmed by 7 bases and J by 0 bases, 8 bases remained unmatched. CDR1 is SQVTM and CDR2 is ANQGSEA in the germline V gene. This CDR3 reads CSGATGPMNTEAFF. The CDR3 DNA follows: TGCAGCGGGGCGACAGGGCCTATGAACACTGAAGCTTTCTTT.

This chain links TRBV30 with TRBJ2-1; TRBD2 matches at 8 bases. After removal of 3 bases from V and 12 bases from J, the junction contained 7 bases not matched to a gene. The CDR3 loop spans 12 amino acids. Germline-derived CDR1 and CDR2 are GTSNPN and SVGIG (reference sequence). CDR3 in DNA: TGTGCCTGGAGGCCCACTAGCGGCCCGCAGTTCTTC. As protein: CAWRPTSGPQFF. The full variable domain, completed using reference TRBV30 and TRBJ2-1, is SQTIHQWPATLVQPVGSPLSLECTVEGTSNPNLYWYRQAAGRGLQLLFYSVGIGQISSEVPQNLSASRPQDRQFILSSKKLLLSDSGFYLCAWRPTSGPQFFGPGTRLTVL.

This chain connects TRBV25-1 to TRBJ2-5, with TRBD2 identical over 7 bases. The junction had 8 bases not matched to a gene; V was cut back by 5 bases and J by 5 bases. The CDR3 consists of 14 residues. CDR1 and CDR2 (germline): MGHDK, SYGVNS. In nucleotides, the CDR3 is TGTGCCAGCAGTACAACTACTAGCGTGGAGACCCAGTACTTC. Encoded protein: CASSTTTSVETQYF.

The chain links TRBV7-2 to TRBJ2-1, with D tentatively TRBD2 (6 bases). The V and J ends lost 4 bases and 5 bases respectively, with 9 bases between them. The V gene's germline CDR1 is SGHTA and CDR2 FQGNSA. CDR3 size: 13 residues. CDR3 in DNA: TGTGCCAGCAGCTCGACTAGGGACAATGAGCAGTTCTTC. Its translation is CASSSTRDNEQFF.

This chain uses TRBV5-1 with TRBJ1-2; D gene ambiguous. The germline V gene has CDR1 SGHRS and CDR2 YFSETQ. The CDR3 spans 14 residues. Trimming pared 4 bases from V and 0 bases from J, leaving 10 bases between. Here the CDR3 DNA reads TGCGCCAGCAGCCCCCTAGAAGCTAACTATGGCTACACCTTC. Translated, it gives CASSPLEANYGYTF.

The rearrangement links TRBV5-1 to TRBJ2-7, with 9 bases that match TRBD1. The CDR3 covers 15 residues. CDR1 and CDR2 from the germline V gene are SGHRS and YFSETQ. V lost 3 bases to trimming and J lost 2 bases; unmatched junction nucleotides: 6. The CDR3 is CASSSPGQGTYEQYF. CDR3 coding DNA: TGCGCCAGCAGCTCCCCGGGACAGGGAACCTACGAGCAGTACTTC. Together with reference TRBV5-1 and TRBJ2-7, the CDR3 gives the full variable domain: KAGVTQTPRYLIKTRGQQVTLSCSPISGHRSVSWYQQTPGQGLQFLFEYFSETQRNKGNFPGRFSGRQFSNSRSEMNVSTLELGDSALYLCASSSPGQGTYEQYFGPGTRLTVT.

The V call is TRBV24-1, the J call TRBJ2-4; D unclear. V lost 4 bases to trimming and J lost 5 bases, with 11 bases between them. This CDR3 region has 14 residues. Germline V gives CDR1 KGHDR, CDR2 SFDVKD. The CDR3 region is CATSEASRENIQYF. The CDR3, as DNA: TGTGCCACCAGTGAGGCGTCCCGGGAAAACATTCAGTACTTC.

The V call is TRBV3-1 (or the pseudogene TRBV3-2), the J call TRBJ1-2; D is unclear. V was cut by 1 base and J by 7 bases, with 10 bases left in between. The CDR3 contains 13 residues. Per germline, CDR1 LGHDT and CDR2 YNNKEL (reference sequence). CDR3 sequence reads: CASSQGRFGGYTF. The CDR3 DNA is TGTGCCAGCAGCCAAGGGAGGTTTGGTGGCTACACCTTC.

J is TRBJ1-5 and V is TRBV19; 9 nucleotides align to TRBD1. The CDR3 consists of 13 residues. Germline V CDR1 and CDR2: LNHDA, SQIVND (reference sequence). The trim removed 7 bases at V and 8 bases at J, leaving 6 bases unmatched. In DNA, the CDR3 is TGTGCCAGTAAAAGGGACAGGGTTGAGCCCCAGCATTTT. This sequence encodes CASKRDRVEPQHF.

This clone appeared a single time. The chain uses TRBV23-1 and TRBJ2-7, with TRBD2 matching over 15 bases. TRBV23-1 is designated an ORF whose function remains uncertain. V lost 4 bases to trimming and J lost 2 bases; unmatched junction nucleotides: 9. CDR3 length: 18 amino acids. The CDR3 nucleotides read TGCGCCAGCAGTCGGCCCATCGGGACTAGCGGGGGGCCCTACGAGCAGTACGTC. Translation gives CASSRPIGTSGGPYEQYV.

As for this clone: The sample contains more than one DNA sequence encoding this CDR3. The J gene is TRBJ2-7, the V gene TRBV18; 7 nucleotides align to TRBD1. Germline lookup yields CDR1 KGHSH and CDR2 LQKENI. Trimming took 3 bases from V and 0 from J; bases not matched to a gene: 2. The CDR3 consists of 14 residues. CDR3 sequence (DNA): TGTGCCAGCTCACCGGGACAGACCTCCTACGAGCAGTACTTC. Protein: CASSPGQTSYEQYF.

The gene calls are TRBV7-8 and TRBJ2-3, with D possibly TRBD2 on 6 matching bases. The CDR3 has 14 amino acids. V was shortened by 1 base and J by 5 bases, with 10 bases between the two germline ends. CDR1 SGHVS and CDR2 FQNEAQ come from the germline V gene. In DNA, the CDR3 is TGTGCCAGCAGCTTAGGGCGGCGGGAAGATACGCAGTATTTT. Residues: CASSLGRREDTQYF.

This chain joins TRBV5-1 and TRBJ2-7; 9 bases fit TRBD1. Germline trimming cut 1 base from V and 5 bases from J; bases unmatched to any gene: 7. The CDR3 has 15 residues. Germline assignment: CDR1 SGHRS and CDR2 YFSETQ. Here the CDR3 reads CASSLTGQGIHEQYV. The CDR3 nucleotides are TGCGCCAGCAGCTTGACGGGACAGGGTATCCACGAGCAGTACGTC.

The chain links TRBV7-2 to TRBJ2-1, with 9 bases lining up with TRBD2. Germline CDR1 is SGHTA and CDR2 is FQGNSA. Germline trimming cut 2 bases from V and 9 bases from J; bases unmatched to any gene: 8. This CDR3 region has 15 residues. The CDR3 sequence: CASSLRGGAILEQFF. CDR3 bases: TGTGCCAGCAGCTTACGCGGGGGGGCCATTCTTGAGCAGTTCTTC.

This chain connects TRBV3-1 (or the pseudogene TRBV3-2) to TRBJ2-1; TRBD2 aligns across 10 bases. The junction had 7 bases not matched to a gene; V was cut back by 5 bases and J by 6 bases. Germline values: CDR1 LGHDT, CDR2 YNNKEL (reference sequence). The CDR3 runs to 15 residues. As DNA, the CDR3 is TGTGCCAGCAGCTTGCGGGCTAGCGGGAGCAATGAGCAGTTCTTC. This translates into CASSLRASGSNEQFF.

This chain uses TRBV11-2 with TRBJ2-5, with D possibly TRBD2 on 6 matching bases. CDR1 and CDR2 (germline): SGHAT, FQNNGV. Trimming removed 6 bases from V and 0 bases from J, with 11 bases in between. There are 14 residues in the CDR3. In DNA, the CDR3 is TGTGCCAGCAGTCAAGGGACTTACCAAGAGACCCAGTACTTC. It translates to CASSQGTYQETQYF.

This chain links TRBV2 with TRBJ2-2, with D unclear. Deletions cut 0 bases from V and 5 bases from J, with 4 bases between. CDR3 length: 13 amino acids. Per the germline V gene, CDR1 is SNHLY and CDR2 is FYNNEI. In DNA, the CDR3 is TGTGCCAGCAGTGAAGCGGCTACCGGGGAGCTGTTTTTT. Translating it yields CASSEAATGELFF. Looking up the rest from reference TRBV2 and TRBJ2-2 gives the full variable domain: EPEVTQTPSHQVTQMGQEVILRCVPISNHLYFYWYRQILGQKVEFLVSFYNNEISEKSEIFDDQFSVERPDGSNFTLKIRSTKLEDSAMYFCASSEAATGELFFGEGSRLTVL.

V and J are TRBV11-2 and TRBJ2-3; perhaps TRBD1 as D (5 bases). This CDR3 comprises 14 residues. Germline lookup yields CDR1 SGHAT and CDR2 FQNNGV. V dropped 1 base and J dropped 2 bases, with 7 bases sitting between them. This CDR3 reads CASSLGRATDTQYF. The CDR3 bases are TGTGCCAGCAGCTTAGGCAGGGCCACAGATACGCAGTATTTT.

The rearrangement uses TRBV12-3 or TRBV12-4 and TRBJ1-2; D is perhaps TRBD1 (5 bases). The V gene lost 6 bases and the J gene lost 7 bases, with 12 bases spanning the gap. The CDR3 contains 12 residues. CDR3 amino acids: CASSAGIGGYTF. In nucleotides, the CDR3 is TGTGCCAGCAGCGCAGGGATCGGTGGCTACACCTTC.

The gene calls are TRBV6-5 and TRBJ1-2; a weak D match, TRBD1 (6 bases). This CDR3 has 15 amino acids. Deletions cut 8 bases from V and 6 bases from J, with 22 bases between. Germline V gene lookup returns CDR1 MNHEY and CDR2 SVGAGI. This chain's CDR3 is CASYGRGGRGDGYTF. In nucleotides, the CDR3 is TGTGCCAGCTATGGGAGGGGGGGAAGGGGTGATGGCTACACCTTC.

The chain recombines TRBV11-2 with TRBJ2-3; D may be TRBD1 (6 bases). V was trimmed by 1 base and J by 3 bases, leaving 8 bases between them. The CDR3 spans 14 residues. Germline V gene lookup returns CDR1 SGHAT and CDR2 FQNNGV. This CDR3 reads CASSLVRGTDTQYF. CDR3 coding DNA: TGTGCCAGCAGCTTAGTGAGGGGGACAGATACGCAGTATTTT.

V gene TRBV3-1 (or the pseudogene TRBV3-2) combines with J gene TRBJ1-4, with D perhaps matching TRBD1 (6 bases). Trimming left V 0 bases short and J 11 bases short, with 10 bases between. This CDR3 spans 13 amino acids. Looked up from germline, CDR1 is LGHDT and CDR2 is YNNKEL (reference sequence). The DNA for the CDR3 is TGTGCCAGCAGCCAAGATGGGAGGGGGAAACTGTTTTTT. This encodes CASSQDGRGKLFF.

This clone has only one observation. CDR3 coding DNA: TGTGCCAGCAGCGGAAACAGGGGGGCATACGAGCAGTACTTC. Its translation: CASSGNRGAYEQYF. The chain couples TRBV9 to TRBJ2-7; TRBD1 matches at 8 bases. The germline V gene encodes CDR1 SGDLS and CDR2 YYNGEE. Trimming at V came to 3 bases and at J to 4 bases, leaving 6 bases not matched to a gene. The CDR3 has 14 amino acids.

The chain couples TRBV9 to TRBJ1-3, with 7 bases fitting TRBD1. There are 16 residues in the CDR3. Germline loops: CDR1 SGDLS, CDR2 YYNGEE. V lost 2 bases and J lost 0; bases outside the gene matches: 5. This chain's CDR3 is CASSVDREISGNTIYF. CDR3 nucleotide sequence: TGTGCCAGCAGCGTCGACAGGGAAATCTCTGGAAACACCATATATTTT.

V usage is TRBV2 and J usage is TRBJ2-1, with 8 positions matching TRBD1. Germline CDR1 and CDR2: SNHLY and FYNNEI. With V trimmed by 3 bases and J by 2 bases, 3 bases remained unmatched. This CDR3 contains 15 residues. The CDR3 bases are TGTGCCAGCAGTGACCCGACAGGGGCCTACAATGAGCAGTTCTTC. It is translated as CASSDPTGAYNEQFF. The variable domain in full, completed from reference TRBV2 and TRBJ2-1, reads EPEVTQTPSHQVTQMGQEVILRCVPISNHLYFYWYRQILGQKVEFLVSFYNNEISEKSEIFDDQFSVERPDGSNFTLKIRSTKLEDSAMYFCASSDPTGAYNEQFFGPGTRLTVL.

The chain recombines TRBV6-2 or TRBV6-3 with TRBJ1-1; a weak D match, TRBD1 (5 bases). Germline lookup yields CDR1 MNHEY and CDR2 SVGEGT. V lost 5 bases and J lost 3, with 13 bases in between. The CDR3 covers 14 residues. This chain's CDR3 is CASSTRQTDTEAFF. The CDR3 nucleotides read TGTGCCAGCAGTACACGACAGACGGACACTGAAGCTTTCTTT.

The gene calls are TRBV28 and TRBJ2-7; TRBD1 matches 7 bases. Trimming took 6 bases from V and 2 from J; bases not matched to a gene: 7. In germline, CDR1 is MDHEN, CDR2 SYDVKM. The CDR3 has 14 amino acids. The CDR3 sequence is CASSLVDRAYEQYV. The CDR3 region has the DNA TGTGCCAGCAGCCTCGTTGACAGGGCCTACGAGCAGTACGTC.

This clone was observed once. This chain connects TRBV2 to TRBJ2-4; 7 nucleotides align to TRBD1. The CDR3 has 15 amino acids. CDR1 and CDR2 from the germline V gene are SNHLY and FYNNEI. Unmatched junction bases numbered 8, after V lost 3 bases and J lost 6 bases. CDR3: CASSDSMSGGNIQYF. CDR3 in DNA: TGTGCCAGCAGTGATAGTATGTCAGGGGGAAACATTCAGTACTTC.

This chain uses TRBV12-2 with TRBJ2-5; the tabulated D call, TRBD2, remains unverified against the DNA. TRBV12-2 is labeled a pseudogene. This CDR3 has 19 residues. CDR3 nucleotides: TGTGCAAGTCGCTTAGTGCTGGGGAGGCGACCCACAAACTTGGAGACCCAGTACTTC. Protein product: CASRLVLGRRPTNLETQYF.